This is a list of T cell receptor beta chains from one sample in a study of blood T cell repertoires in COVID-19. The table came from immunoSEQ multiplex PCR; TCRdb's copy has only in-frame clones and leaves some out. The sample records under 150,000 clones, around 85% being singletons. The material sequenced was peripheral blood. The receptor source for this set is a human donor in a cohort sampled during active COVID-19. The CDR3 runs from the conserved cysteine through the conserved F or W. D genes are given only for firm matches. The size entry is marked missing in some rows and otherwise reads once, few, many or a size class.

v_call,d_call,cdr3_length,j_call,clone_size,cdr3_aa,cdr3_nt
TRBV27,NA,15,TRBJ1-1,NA,CASSFWGPQNTEAFF,TGTGCCAGCAGTTTTTGGGGGCCGCAGAACACTGAAGCTTTCTTT
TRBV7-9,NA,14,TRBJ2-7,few,CASSSPIQSYEQYF,TGTGCCAGCAGCTCTCCGATACAGAGCTACGAGCAGTACTTC
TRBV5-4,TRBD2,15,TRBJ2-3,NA,CASSASGGASDTQYF,TGTGCCAGCAGCGCTAGCGGGGGGGCGTCAGATACGCAGTATTTT
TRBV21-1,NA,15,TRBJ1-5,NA,CASSKGHRSNQPQHF,TGTGCCAGCAGCAAGGGACACCGTAGCAATCAGCCCCAGCATTTT
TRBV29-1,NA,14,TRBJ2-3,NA,CSVSDTWTTDTQYF,TGCAGCGTTTCGGACACTTGGACCACAGATACGCAGTATTTT
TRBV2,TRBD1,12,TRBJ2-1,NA,CASRGQGDEQFF,TGTGCCAGCAGGGGACAGGGCGATGAGCAGTTCTTC
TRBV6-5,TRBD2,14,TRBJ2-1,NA,CASRTSGTHNEQFF,TGTGCCAGTAGGACTAGCGGGACCCACAATGAGCAGTTCTTC
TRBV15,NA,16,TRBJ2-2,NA,CATSREVGGITGELFF,TGTGCCACCAGCAGAGAGGTCGGGGGAATCACCGGGGAGCTGTTTTTT
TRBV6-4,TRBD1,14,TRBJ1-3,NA,CASIRGGGGNTIYF,TGTGCCAGCATCCGAGGGGGCGGGGGAAACACCATATATTTT
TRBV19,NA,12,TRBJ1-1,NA,CASRGMNTEAFF,TGTGCCAGCAGGGGCATGAACACTGAAGCTTTCTTT
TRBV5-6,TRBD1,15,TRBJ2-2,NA,CASSPRQGMVGELFF,TGTGCCAGCAGTCCCAGACAGGGGATGGTCGGGGAGCTGTTTTTT
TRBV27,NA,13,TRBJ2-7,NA,CATGFPGNNEQYF,TGTGCCACCGGTTTTCCAGGGAATAACGAGCAGTACTTC
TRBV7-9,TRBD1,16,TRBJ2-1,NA,CASNELGQGARNEQFF,TGTGCCAGCAACGAATTAGGACAGGGGGCAAGGAATGAGCAGTTCTTC
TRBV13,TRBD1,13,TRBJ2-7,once,CASSYDRGYEQYF,TGTGCCAGCAGCTATGACAGGGGTTACGAGCAGTACTTC
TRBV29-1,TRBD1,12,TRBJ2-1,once,CSGTGSYNEQFF,TGCAGCGGGACAGGGTCCTACAATGAGCAGTTCTTC
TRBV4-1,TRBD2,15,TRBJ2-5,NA,CASSQAGTRQETQYF,TGCGCCAGCAGCCAGGCTGGGACTAGACAAGAGACCCAGTACTTC
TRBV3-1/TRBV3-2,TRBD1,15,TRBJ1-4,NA,CASINVDRGAEKLFF,TGTGCCAGTATTAACGTGGACAGGGGGGCTGAAAAACTGTTTTTT
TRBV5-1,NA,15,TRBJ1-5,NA,CASSFASGGNQPQHF,TGCGCCAGCAGCTTTGCGAGCGGGGGGAATCAGCCCCAGCATTTT
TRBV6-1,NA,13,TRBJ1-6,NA,CASSEAENSPLHF,TGTGCCAGCAGTGAAGCGGAGAATTCACCCCTCCACTTT
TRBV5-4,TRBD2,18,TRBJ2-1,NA,CASSPKGLAGAQYNEQFF,TGTGCCAGCAGCCCTAAAGGACTAGCGGGGGCACAGTACAATGAGCAGTTCTTC
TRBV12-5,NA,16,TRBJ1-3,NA,CASGLSPQSVGNTIYF,TGTGCTAGTGGTTTGAGCCCCCAAAGTGTGGGAAACACCATATATTTT
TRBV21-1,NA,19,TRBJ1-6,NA,CASSKDPEGRRVLNSPLHF,TGTGCCAGCAGCAAAGATCCGGAGGGACGGAGGGTTTTGAATTCACCCCTCCACTTT
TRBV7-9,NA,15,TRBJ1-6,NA,CASSLVGTGDSPLHF,TGTGCCAGCAGCTTGGTCGGAACCGGGGATTCACCCCTCCACTTT